This TCR beta chain was recovered during a study of cytomegalovirus exposure and HLA in healthy donors. The overall study: Most genotyped donors, roughly 80% of 300 to 400, had Caucasian-associated genetic ancestry. Study outcomes and limitations: Roughly uniform sequencing depth across donors was assumed, possibly incorrectly.

CDR1 SGHTS and CDR2 YDEGEE come from the germline V gene. CDR3 length: 15 amino acids. Trimming stripped 5 bases from V and 5 bases from J, with 17 bases between. The PCR had 60 Vbeta and 13 Jbeta primers. Here immunoSEQ multiplex PCR was the method, and the copy in TCRdb shows in-frame clones only, minus some. The table records about 130,000 clones, 74% of them present only once. A word on this clone: Its antigen is unidentified.

The chain joins TRBV5-8 to TRBJ2-1; D may be TRBD1 (5 bases). Sequencing input: PBMCs. The source is a man aged 40-49 years in good health and CMV-seropositive. The CDR3, as DNA: TGTGCCAGCAGTTCCCCTTTGGGGCTGCACAATGAGCAGTTCTTC. Protein: CASSSPLGLHNEQFF.